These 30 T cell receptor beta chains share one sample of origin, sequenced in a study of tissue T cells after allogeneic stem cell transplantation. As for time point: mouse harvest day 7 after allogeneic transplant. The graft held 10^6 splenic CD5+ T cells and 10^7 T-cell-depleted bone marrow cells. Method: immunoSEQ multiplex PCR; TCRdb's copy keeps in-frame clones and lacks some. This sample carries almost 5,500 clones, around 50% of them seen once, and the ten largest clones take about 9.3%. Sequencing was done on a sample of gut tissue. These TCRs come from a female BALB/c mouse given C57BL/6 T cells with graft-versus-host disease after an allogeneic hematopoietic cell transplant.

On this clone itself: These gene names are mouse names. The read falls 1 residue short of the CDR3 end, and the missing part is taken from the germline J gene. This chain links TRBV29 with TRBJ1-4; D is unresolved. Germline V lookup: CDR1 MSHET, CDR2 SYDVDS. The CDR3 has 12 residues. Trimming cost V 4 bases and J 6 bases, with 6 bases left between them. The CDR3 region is CASSSPYERLFF. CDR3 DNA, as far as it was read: TGTGCTAGCAGTTCCCCCTACGAAAGATTATTT.

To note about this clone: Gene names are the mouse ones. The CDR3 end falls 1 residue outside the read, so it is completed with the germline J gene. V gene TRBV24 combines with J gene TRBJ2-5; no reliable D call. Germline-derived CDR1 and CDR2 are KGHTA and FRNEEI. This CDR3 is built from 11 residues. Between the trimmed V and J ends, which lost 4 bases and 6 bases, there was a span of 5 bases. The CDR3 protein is CASSRRDTQYF. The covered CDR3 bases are TGTGCCAGCAGTCGTCGTGACACCCAGTAC.

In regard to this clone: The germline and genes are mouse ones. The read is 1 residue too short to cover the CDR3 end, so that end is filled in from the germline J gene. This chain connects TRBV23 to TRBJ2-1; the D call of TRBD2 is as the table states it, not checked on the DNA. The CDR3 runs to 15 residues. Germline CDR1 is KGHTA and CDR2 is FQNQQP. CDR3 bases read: TGCTCCAGCAGTCAGGGGGGGGCTAACTATGCTGAGCAGTTC. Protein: CSSSQGGANYAEQF. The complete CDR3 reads CSSSQGGANYAEQFF.

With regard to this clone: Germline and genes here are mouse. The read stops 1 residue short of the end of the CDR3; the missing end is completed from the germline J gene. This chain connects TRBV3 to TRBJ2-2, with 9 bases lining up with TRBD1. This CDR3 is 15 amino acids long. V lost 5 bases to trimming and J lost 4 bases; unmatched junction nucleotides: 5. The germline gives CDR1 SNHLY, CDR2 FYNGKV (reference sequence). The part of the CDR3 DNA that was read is TGTGCCAGCAGCCGGACAGGGGAGGGCACCGGGCAGCTCTAC. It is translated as CASSRTGEGTGQLY. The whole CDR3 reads CASSRTGEGTGQLYF.

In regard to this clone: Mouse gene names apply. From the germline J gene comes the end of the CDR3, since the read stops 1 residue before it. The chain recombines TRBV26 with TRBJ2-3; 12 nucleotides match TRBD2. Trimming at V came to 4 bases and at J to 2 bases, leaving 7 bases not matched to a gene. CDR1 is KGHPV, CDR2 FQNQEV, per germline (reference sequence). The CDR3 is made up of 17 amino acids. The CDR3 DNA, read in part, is TGTGCCAGCAGTCACGACTGGGGGGGCGCTGATGCAGAAACGCTGTAT. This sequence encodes CASSHDWGGADAETLY. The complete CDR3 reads CASSHDWGGADAETLYF. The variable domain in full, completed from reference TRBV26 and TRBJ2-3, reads NSKVIQTPRYLVKGQGQKAKMRCIPEKGHPVVFWYQQNKNNEFKFLINFQNQEVLQQIDMTEKRFSAECPSNSPCSLEIQSSEAGDSALYLCASSHDWGGADAETLYFGSGTRLTVL.

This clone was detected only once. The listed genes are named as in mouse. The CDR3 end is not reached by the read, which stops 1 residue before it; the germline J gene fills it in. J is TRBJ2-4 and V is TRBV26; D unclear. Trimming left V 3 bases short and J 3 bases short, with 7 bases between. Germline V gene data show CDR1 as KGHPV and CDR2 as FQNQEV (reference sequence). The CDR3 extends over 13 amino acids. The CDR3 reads CASSLTRQNTLYF. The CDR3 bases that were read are TGTGCCAGCAGTCTCACCAGGCAAAACACCTTGTAC.

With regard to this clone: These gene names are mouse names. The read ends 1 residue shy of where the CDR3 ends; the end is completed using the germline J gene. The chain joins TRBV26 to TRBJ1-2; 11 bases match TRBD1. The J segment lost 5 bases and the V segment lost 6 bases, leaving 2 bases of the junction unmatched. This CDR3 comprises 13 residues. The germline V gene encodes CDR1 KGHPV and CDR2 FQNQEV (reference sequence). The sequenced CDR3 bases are TGTGCCAGCAGCGGACAGGGGGCGTCCGACTACACC. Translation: CASSGQGASDYT. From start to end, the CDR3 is CASSGQGASDYTF.

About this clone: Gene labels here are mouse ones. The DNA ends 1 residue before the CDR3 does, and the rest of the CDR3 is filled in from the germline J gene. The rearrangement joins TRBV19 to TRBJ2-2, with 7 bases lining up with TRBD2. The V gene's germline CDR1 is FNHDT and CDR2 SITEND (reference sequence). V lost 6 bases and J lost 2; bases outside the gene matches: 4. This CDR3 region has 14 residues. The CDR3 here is CASTYWGNTGQLYF. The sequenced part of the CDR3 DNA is TGTGCCAGCACTTACTGGGGCAACACCGGGCAGCTCTAC. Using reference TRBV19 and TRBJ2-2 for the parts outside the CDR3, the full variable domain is GGIITQTPKFLIGQEGQKLTLKCQQNFNHDTMYWYRQDSGKGLRLIYYSITENDLQKGDLSEGYDASREKKSSFSLTVTSAQKNEMAVFLCASTYWGNTGQLYFGEGSKLTVL.

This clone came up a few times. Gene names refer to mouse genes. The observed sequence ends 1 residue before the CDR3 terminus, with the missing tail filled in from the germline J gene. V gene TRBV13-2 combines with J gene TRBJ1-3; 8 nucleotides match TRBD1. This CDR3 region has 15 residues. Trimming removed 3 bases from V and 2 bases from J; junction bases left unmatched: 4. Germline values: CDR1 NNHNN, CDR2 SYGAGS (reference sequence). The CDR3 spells CASGGPGQAGNTLYF. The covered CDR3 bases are TGTGCCAGCGGTGGCCCGGGACAGGCTGGAAATACGCTCTAT.

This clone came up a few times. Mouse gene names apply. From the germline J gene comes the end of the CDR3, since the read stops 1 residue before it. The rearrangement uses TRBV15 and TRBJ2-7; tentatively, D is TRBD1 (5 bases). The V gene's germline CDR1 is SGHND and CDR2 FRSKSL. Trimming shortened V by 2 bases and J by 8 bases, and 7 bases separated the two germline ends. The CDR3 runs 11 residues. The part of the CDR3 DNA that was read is TGTGCCAGCAGTTTACAGGGTCAACAGTAC. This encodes CASSLQGQQY. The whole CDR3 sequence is CASSLQGQQYF.

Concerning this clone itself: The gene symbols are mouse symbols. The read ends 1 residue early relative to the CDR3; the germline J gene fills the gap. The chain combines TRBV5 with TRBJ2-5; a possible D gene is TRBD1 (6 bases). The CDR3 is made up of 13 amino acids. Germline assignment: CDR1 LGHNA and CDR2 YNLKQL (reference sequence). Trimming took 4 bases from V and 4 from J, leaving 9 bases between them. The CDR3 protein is CASSPGQKDTQYF. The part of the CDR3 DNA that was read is TGTGCCAGCAGCCCCGGACAGAAAGACACCCAGTAC.

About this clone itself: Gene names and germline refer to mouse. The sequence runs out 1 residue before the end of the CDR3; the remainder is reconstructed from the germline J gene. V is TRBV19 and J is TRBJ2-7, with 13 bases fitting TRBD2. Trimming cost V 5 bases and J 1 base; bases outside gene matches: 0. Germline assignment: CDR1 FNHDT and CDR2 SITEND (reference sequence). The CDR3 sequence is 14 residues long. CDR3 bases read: TGTGCCAGCAGGGGACTGGGGGGGTCCTATGAACAGTAC. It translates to CASRGLGGSYEQY. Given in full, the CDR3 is CASRGLGGSYEQYF.

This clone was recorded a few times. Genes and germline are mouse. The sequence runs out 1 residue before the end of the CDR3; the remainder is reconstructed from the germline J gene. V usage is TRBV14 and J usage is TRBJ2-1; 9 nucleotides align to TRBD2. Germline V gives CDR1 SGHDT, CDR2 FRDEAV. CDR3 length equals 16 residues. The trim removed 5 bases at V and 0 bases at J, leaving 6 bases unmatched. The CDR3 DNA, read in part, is TGTGCCAGCAGCCCCCTCTGGGGGGGTAACTATGCTGAGCAGTTC. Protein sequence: CASSPLWGGNYAEQF. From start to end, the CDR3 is CASSPLWGGNYAEQFF.

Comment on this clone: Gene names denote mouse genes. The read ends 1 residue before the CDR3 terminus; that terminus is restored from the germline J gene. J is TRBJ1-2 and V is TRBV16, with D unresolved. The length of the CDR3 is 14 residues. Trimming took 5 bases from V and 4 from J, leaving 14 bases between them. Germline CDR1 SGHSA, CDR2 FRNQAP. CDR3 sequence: CASSLSRAGSDYTF. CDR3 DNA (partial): TGTGCAAGCAGCCTCTCAAGGGCGGGCTCCGACTACACC.

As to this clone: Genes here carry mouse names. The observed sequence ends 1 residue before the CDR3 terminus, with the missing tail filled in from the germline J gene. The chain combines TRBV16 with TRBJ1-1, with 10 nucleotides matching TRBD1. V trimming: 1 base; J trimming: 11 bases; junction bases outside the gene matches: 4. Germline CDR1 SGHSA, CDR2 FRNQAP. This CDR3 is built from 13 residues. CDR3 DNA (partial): TGTGCAAGCAGCTTAGTTGGGGACAGGGGTGTCTTC. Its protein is CASSLVGDRGVF. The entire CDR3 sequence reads CASSLVGDRGVFF.

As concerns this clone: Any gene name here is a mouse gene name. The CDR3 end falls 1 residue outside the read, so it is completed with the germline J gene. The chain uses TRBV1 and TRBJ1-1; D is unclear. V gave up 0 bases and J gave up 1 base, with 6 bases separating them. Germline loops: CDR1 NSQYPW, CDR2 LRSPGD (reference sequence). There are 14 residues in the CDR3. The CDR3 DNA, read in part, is TGCACCTGCAGTGCAGAGTGGGGGAACACAGAAGTCTTC. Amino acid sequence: CTCSAEWGNTEVF. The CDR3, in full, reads CTCSAEWGNTEVFF.

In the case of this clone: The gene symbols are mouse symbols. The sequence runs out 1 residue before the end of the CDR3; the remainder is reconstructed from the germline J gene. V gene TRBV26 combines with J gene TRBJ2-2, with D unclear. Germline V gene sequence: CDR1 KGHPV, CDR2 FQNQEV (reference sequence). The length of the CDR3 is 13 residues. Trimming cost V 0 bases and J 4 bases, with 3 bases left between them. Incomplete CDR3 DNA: TGTGCCAGCAGTCTGTCAGGCACCGGGCAGCTCTAC. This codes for CASSLSGTGQLY. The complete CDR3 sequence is CASSLSGTGQLYF.

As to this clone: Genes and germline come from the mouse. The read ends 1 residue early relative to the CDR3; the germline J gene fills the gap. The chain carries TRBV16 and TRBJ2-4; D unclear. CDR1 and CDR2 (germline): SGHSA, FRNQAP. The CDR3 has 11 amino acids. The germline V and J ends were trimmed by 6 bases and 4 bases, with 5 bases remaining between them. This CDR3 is CASRPKNTLYF. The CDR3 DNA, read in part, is TGTGCAAGCAGACCGAAAAACACCTTGTAC.

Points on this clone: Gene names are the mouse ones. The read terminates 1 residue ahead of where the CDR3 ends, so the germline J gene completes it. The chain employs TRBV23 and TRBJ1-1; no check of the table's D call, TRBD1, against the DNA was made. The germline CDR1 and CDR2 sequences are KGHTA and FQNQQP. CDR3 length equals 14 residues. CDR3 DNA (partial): TGCTCCAGCAGTCAGGGGACAGCTAACACAGAAGTCTTC. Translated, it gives CSSSQGTANTEVF. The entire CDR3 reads CSSSQGTANTEVFF. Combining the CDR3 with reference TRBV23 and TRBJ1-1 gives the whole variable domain DAAVTQKPRYLIKMKGQEAEMKCIPEKGHTAVFWYQQKQSKELKFLIYFQNQQPLDQIDMVKERFSAVCPSSSLCSLGIRTCEAEDSALYLCSSSQGTANTEVFFGKGTRLTVV.

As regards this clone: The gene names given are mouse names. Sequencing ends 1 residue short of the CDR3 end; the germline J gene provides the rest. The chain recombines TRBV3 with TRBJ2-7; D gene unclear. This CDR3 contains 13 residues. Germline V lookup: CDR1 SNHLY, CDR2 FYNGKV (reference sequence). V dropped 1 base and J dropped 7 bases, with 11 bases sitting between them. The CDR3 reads CASSLGTGREQYF. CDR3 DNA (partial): TGTGCCAGCAGCTTAGGGACCGGGAGGGAACAGTAC.

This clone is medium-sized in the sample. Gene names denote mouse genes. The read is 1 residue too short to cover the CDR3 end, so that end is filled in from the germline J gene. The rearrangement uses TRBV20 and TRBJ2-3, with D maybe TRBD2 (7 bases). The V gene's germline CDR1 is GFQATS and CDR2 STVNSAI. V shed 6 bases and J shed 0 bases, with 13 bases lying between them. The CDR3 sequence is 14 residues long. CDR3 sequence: CGAPLGASAETLYF. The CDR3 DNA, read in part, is TGTGGTGCCCCCCTGGGGGCTAGTGCAGAAACGCTGTAT.

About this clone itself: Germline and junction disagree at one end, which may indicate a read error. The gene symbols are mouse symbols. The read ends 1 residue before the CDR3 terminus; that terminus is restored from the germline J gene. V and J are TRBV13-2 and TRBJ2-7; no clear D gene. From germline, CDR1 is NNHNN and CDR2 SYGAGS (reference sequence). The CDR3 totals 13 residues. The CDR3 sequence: CASSDRAPYEQYF. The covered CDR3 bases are TGTGCCAGCAGTGACCGGGCCCCCTATGAACAGTAC.

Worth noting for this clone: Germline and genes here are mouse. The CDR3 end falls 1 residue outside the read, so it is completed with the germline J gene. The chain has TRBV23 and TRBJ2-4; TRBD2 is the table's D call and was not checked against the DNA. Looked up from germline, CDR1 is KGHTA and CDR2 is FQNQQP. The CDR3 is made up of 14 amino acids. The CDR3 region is CSSSQSGGQNTLYF. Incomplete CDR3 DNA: TGCTCCAGCAGTCAATCGGGGGGACAAAACACCTTGTAC.

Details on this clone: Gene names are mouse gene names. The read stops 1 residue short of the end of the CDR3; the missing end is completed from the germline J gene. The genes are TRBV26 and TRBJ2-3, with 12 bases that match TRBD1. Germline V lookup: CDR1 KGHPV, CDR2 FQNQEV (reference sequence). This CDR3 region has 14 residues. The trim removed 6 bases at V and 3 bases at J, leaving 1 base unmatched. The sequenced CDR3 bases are TGTGCCAGCAGGGGACAGGGGGCAGCAGAAACGCTGTAT. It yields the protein CASRGQGAAETLY. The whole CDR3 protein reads CASRGQGAAETLYF.

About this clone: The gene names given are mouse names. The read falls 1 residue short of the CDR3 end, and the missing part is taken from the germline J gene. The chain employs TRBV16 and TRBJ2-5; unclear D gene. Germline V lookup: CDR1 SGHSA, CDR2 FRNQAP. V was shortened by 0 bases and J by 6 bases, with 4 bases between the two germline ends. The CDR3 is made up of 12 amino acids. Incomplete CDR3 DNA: TGTGCAAGCAGCTTAGATGGGGACACCCAGTAC. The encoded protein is CASSLDGDTQY. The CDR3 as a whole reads CASSLDGDTQYF.

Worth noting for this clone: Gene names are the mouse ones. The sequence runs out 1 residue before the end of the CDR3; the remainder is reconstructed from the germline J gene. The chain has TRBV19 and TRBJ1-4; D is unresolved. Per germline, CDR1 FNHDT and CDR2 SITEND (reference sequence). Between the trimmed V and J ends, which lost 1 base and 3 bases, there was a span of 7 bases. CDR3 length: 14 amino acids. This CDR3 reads CASSIPQPNERLFF. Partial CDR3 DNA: TGTGCCAGCAGTATACCACAACCCAACGAAAGATTATTT.

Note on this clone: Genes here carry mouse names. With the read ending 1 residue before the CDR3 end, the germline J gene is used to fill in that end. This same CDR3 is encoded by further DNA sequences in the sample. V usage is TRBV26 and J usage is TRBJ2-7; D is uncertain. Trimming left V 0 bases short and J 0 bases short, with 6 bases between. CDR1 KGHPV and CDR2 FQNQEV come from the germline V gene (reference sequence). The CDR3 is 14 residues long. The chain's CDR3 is CASSLSQSSYEQYF. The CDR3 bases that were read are TGTGCCAGCAGTCTGTCGCAGAGCTCCTATGAACAGTAC.

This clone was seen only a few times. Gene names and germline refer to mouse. The covered CDR3 bases are TGTGCCAGCAGTCTGGGGGACGCTGAGCAGTTC. Translating it yields CASSLGDAEQF. The CDR3 in full is CASSLGDAEQFF. This rearrangement joins TRBV26 to TRBJ2-1; D is tentatively TRBD1 or TRBD2 (5 bases each). The read stops 1 residue short of the end of the CDR3; the missing end is completed from the germline J gene. The V end lost 2 bases, the J end lost 7 bases, and 6 bases lay between the germline ends. Germline assignment: CDR1 KGHPV and CDR2 FQNQEV (reference sequence). This CDR3 spans 12 amino acids.

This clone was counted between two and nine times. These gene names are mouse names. The CDR3 DNA, read in part, is TGTGCCAGCAGTCTCCAGACTAACTATGCTGAGCAGTTC. Protein sequence: CASSLQTNYAEQF. The whole CDR3 region reads CASSLQTNYAEQFF. The chain joins TRBV26 to TRBJ2-1; D is undetermined. Read data end 1 residue before the CDR3 end; the end is taken from the germline J gene. The CDR3 totals 14 residues. Between the trimmed V and J ends, which lost 3 bases and 0 bases, there was a span of 6 bases. Germline V gene sequence: CDR1 KGHPV, CDR2 FQNQEV (reference sequence).

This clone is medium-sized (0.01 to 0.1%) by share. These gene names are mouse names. CDR3 loop: CASSLGTGVEQFF. The sequenced part of the CDR3 DNA is TGTGCAAGCAGCTTGGGGACAGGGGTTGAGCAGTTC. V usage is TRBV16 and J usage is TRBJ2-1; 10 nucleotides align to TRBD1. The CDR3 goes on 1 residue after the read ends, and that part is filled in from the germline J gene. Per the germline V gene, CDR1 is SGHSA and CDR2 is FRNQAP. The CDR3 runs to 13 residues. V lost 3 bases and J lost 9; bases outside the gene matches: 2.